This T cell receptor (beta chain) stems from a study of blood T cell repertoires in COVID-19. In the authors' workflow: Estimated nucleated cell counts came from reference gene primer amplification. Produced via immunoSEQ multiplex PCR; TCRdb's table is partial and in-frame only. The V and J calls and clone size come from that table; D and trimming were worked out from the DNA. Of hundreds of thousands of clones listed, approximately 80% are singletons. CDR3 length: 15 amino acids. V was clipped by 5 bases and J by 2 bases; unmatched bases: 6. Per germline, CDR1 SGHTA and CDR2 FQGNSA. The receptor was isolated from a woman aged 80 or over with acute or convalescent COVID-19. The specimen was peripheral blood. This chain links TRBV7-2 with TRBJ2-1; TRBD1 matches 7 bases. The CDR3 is CASSPRDSAYNEQFF. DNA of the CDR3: TGTGCCAGCAGCCCCCGGGACAGCGCCTACAATGAGCAGTTCTTC.